The rows below give T cell receptor beta chains drawn from one sample of a study of T cell repertoires in cytomegalovirus infection. From the reads, TCRdb called clonotypes with MiXCR, one entry per CDR3 protein. The sample has about 830,000 distinct CDR3 sequences, approximately 29% seen once; the top ten hold 9.5% to 15%. These receptors are not linked to any known antigen. This sample comprised cultured CD8+ T cells from PBMCs, obtained from culture after CMV antigen stimulation. The source is a human donor in good health (CMV status not recorded). Some clones in this sample may be carry-over from other donors' samples. Both conserved end residues are part of each CDR3. D genes are given only for firm matches. Clone size is not always given. Where it is, it says once, few, many or a class for expanded clones.

TRBJ1-2 TRBV7-9 - TRBD1 TGTGCCAGCAGCTTAGTCCCGGGGACAGCCCACTATGGCTACACCTTC CASSLVPGTAHYGYTF
TRBJ2-1 TRBV27 - TRBD2 TGTGCCAGCAGGATGACTAGCGGGTTTTACAATGAGCAGTTCTTC CASRMTSGFYNEQFF
TRBJ2-5 TRBV11-2 few - TGTGCCAGCAGCTTAGTTGCTAACCAAGAGACCCAGTACTTC CASSLVANQETQYF
TRBJ2-7 TRBV6-8 few TRBD1 TGTGCCAGCAGTTACTGGGGACAGCGCGAGCAGTACTTC CASSYWGQREQYF
TRBJ2-3 TRBV12-5 once TRBD2 TGTGCTAGCCTAGCGGGGGGAATGAGCACAGATACGCAGTATTTT CASLAGGMSTDTQYF
TRBJ2-3 TRBV4-3 - TRBD2 TGCGCCAGCAGCCAAGAGATGGGCGGGGGGTTCTTTTTAGAACCCACAGATACGCAGTATTTT CASSQEMGGGFFLEPTDTQYF
TRBJ2-3 TRBV7-9 few - TGTGCCAGCAGCTTAAACGGGGGGCTTGAGTTCACAGATACGCAGTATTTT CASSLNGGLEFTDTQYF
TRBJ1-4 TRBV7-8 - - TGTGCCAGCAGCTTGCGTGTCCCTCGGTCATATGAAAAACTGTTTTTT CASSLRVPRSYEKLFF
TRBJ2-5 TRBV2 many - TGTGCCAGCAGTGGCTCGTCAGTTCAAGAGACCCAGTACTTC CASSGSSVQETQYF
TRBJ2-1 TRBV2 - - TGTGCCAGCAGTGGACAGGAACGATTTAACAATGAGCAGTTCTTC CASSGQERFNNEQFF
TRBJ1-1 TRBV19 few TRBD1 TGTGCCAGCCTATCCGGGACAGATAACACTGAAGCTTTCTTT CASLSGTDNTEAFF